These T cell receptor beta chains were read from a single sample in a study of PD-L1 blockade in urothelial cancer. Only in-frame clones appear in the TCRdb table, and some are missing; sequencing was by immunoSEQ multiplex PCR. The profile shows about 72,000 clones, approximately 83% of them singletons. The starting material was PBMCs, obtained around atezolizumab (anti-PD-L1) treatment. Receptors originate from a man in his 60s with urothelial cancer. The CDR3 runs from the conserved cysteine through the conserved F or W. The size of a clone is reported for some rows only, either as once, few or many, or as a class for expanded clones.

len	abundance	v_gene	j_gene	CDR3aa
14	-	TRBV10-3	TRBJ2-1	CAISETVNDNEQFF
15	-	TRBV7-2	TRBJ2-5	CASSLIIGRQETQYF
14	-	TRBV5-1	TRBJ2-7	CASSLDRGEYEQYF
14	-	TRBV29-1	TRBJ1-2	CSVEERQGVVGYTF
16	-	TRBV14	TRBJ1-1	CASSQRIGTPNTEAFF
13	-	TRBV7-8	TRBJ2-5	CASSAGYPETQYF
15	-	TRBV7-3	TRBJ2-3	CASSLVATSTDTQYF
14	-	TRBV6-1	TRBJ1-4	CASSEWPEREKLFF
15	-	TRBV14	TRBJ2-5	CASSQGRGPQGTQYF
13	-	TRBV5-8	TRBJ1-1	CASSFDTDTEAFF
15	once	TRBV30	TRBJ1-3	CAWRETGTAGNTIYF
14	-	TRBV5-1	TRBJ2-7	CASSLGQGNYEQYF
16	-	TRBV19	TRBJ2-7	CASSPRGLAGSYEQYF
17	few	TRBV19	TRBJ1-5	CASSPSLDRGRMWPQHF
15	-	TRBV7-2	TRBJ1-5	CASSLAALSNQPQHF
14	-	TRBV19	TRBJ1-1	CASTPGGGLTEAFF
18	-	TRBV12-5	TRBJ2-7	CASGLLRTGVRPQLGQYF
14	-	TRBV2	TRBJ2-5	CASTGLAGVETQYF
13	-	TRBV6-4	TRBJ1-2	CASRDQGSYGYTF
15	-	TRBV6-5	TRBJ2-2	CASSYSRTNTGELFF
15	-	TRBV7-2	TRBJ2-7	CASSVASGGAYEQYF
14	-	TRBV30	TRBJ2-7	CAWSWDREPYEQYF
12	-	TRBV29-1	TRBJ2-5	CSVRSGVETQYF
16	-	TRBV11-2	TRBJ2-5	CASSLEKRGGLETQYF
15	-	TRBV7-7	TRBJ2-2	CASSHHPGQPGELFF
16	-	TRBV4-1	TRBJ2-2	CASSQPGQGAIGELFF
15	-	TRBV5-4	TRBJ1-1	CASSINRGPGTEAFF
14	-	TRBV30	TRBJ1-5	CAWKSGTGNQPQHF
14	-	TRBV5-6	TRBJ2-7	CASSLAQDLYEQYF
14	-	TRBV7-2	TRBJ2-3	CASSSNRGEDTQYF
11	few	TRBV29-1	TRBJ2-5	CSARVRETQYF